Following are 20 T cell receptor beta chains from one sample sequenced in a study of blood T cell repertoires in COVID-19. Only in-frame clones appear in the TCRdb table, and some are missing; sequencing was by immunoSEQ multiplex PCR. The repertoire holds roughly 180,000 clones, with roughly 80% as singletons. Source material: PBMCs or T cells enriched from blood (not recorded which). These receptor sequences come from a woman between 40 and 55 years old with acute COVID-19.

The chain employs TRBV4-2 and TRBJ1-2; TRBD1 is a possible D gene (5 bases). Trimming took 3 bases from V and 0 from J, leaving 14 bases between them. The germline CDR1 and CDR2 sequences are LGHNA and YNFKEQ. This CDR3 comprises 16 residues. The CDR3 protein is CASSHPTGGTNYGYTF. CDR3 bases: TGTGCCAGCAGCCACCCGACGGGGGGTACTAACTATGGCTACACCTTC.

This rearrangement joins TRBV5-4 to TRBJ2-5, with a weak D call TRBD2 (6 bases). Germline CDR1 is SGHNT and CDR2 is YYREEE (reference sequence). V was cut by 6 bases and J by 5 bases, with 17 bases left in between. This CDR3 is built from 14 residues. The CDR3 coding sequence is TGTGCCAGCAATCGCGGGAAAGGGGTGGAGACCCAGTACTTC. The encoded protein is CASNRGKGVETQYF.

The V call is TRBV4-1, the J call TRBJ1-4; TRBD1 aligns across 8 bases. Germline loops: CDR1 MGHRA, CDR2 YSYEKL. CDR3 length equals 15 residues. After removal of 4 bases from V and 3 bases from J, the junction contained 4 bases not matched to a gene. The CDR3, as DNA: TGCGCCAGCAGCCCAAGACAGGGGTCTAATGAAAAACTGTTTTTT. Encoded protein: CASSPRQGSNEKLFF.

The chain recombines TRBV7-9 with TRBJ2-5; D is undetermined. Germline V gives CDR1 SEHNR, CDR2 FQNEAQ (reference sequence). V was cut by 2 bases and J by 4 bases, with 11 bases left in between. This CDR3 spans 14 amino acids. The CDR3 nucleotides are TGTGCCAGCAGCTTATACTCAACTGGAGAGACCCAGTACTTC. As protein: CASSLYSTGETQYF.

V is TRBV30 and J is TRBJ2-7; 11 bases align to TRBD2. V shed 3 bases and J 3 bases; nucleotides not matched to a gene: 7. The CDR3 has 15 amino acids. CDR1 GTSNPN and CDR2 SVGIG come from the germline V gene (reference sequence). CDR3 in amino acids: CAWRAKTSGNYEQYF. Written as DNA, the CDR3 is TGTGCCTGGAGGGCTAAGACTAGCGGGAACTACGAGCAGTACTTC.

This clone showed up just a few times. V gene TRBV6-4 combines with J gene TRBJ2-3; 12 bases match TRBD2. Unmatched junction bases numbered 4, after V lost 5 bases and J lost 4 bases. The CDR3 runs 15 residues. Germline lookup yields CDR1 MRHNA and CDR2 SNTAGT. The CDR3 bases are TGTGCCAGCAGTAGACTAGCGGGAGAGGCAGATACGCAGTATTTT. Protein: CASSRLAGEADTQYF.

This clone was detected a few times. This chain joins TRBV2 and TRBJ2-5; the D gene is possibly TRBD1 (5 bases). CDR1 SNHLY and CDR2 FYNNEI come from the germline V gene. Trimming left V 2 bases short and J 5 bases short, with 9 bases between. This CDR3 contains 13 residues. In DNA form, the CDR3 reads TGTGCCAGCAGTGAATCAGGGTTTGAGACCCAGTACTTC. Translation: CASSESGFETQYF.

The rearrangement links TRBV7-3 to TRBJ2-1; D gene ambiguous. V lost 4 bases, J lost 0 bases, and 10 bases lay in between. The CDR3 covers 15 residues. Germline CDR1 and CDR2: SGHTA and FQGTGA. CDR3 sequence (DNA): TGTGCCAGCAGCTCCCAGGCGAGCTCCTACAATGAGCAGTTCTTC. Protein product: CASSSQASSYNEQFF.

The chain couples TRBV14 to TRBJ1-1; D is possibly TRBD1 (5 bases). The CDR3 contains 15 residues. Trimming removed 4 bases from V and 6 bases from J, with 18 bases in between. Germline-derived CDR1 and CDR2 are SGHDN and FVKESK. The CDR3 nucleotides read TGTGCCAGCAGCCCAGTGGGGGGAGGGACCCCTGAAGCTTTCTTT. Residues: CASSPVGGGTPEAFF. The variable domain in full, with the rest retrieved from reference TRBV14 and TRBJ1-1, is EAGVTQFPSHSVIEKGQTVTLRCDPISGHDNLYWYRRVMGKEIKFLLHFVKESKQDESGMPNNRFLAERTGGTYSTLKVQPAELEDSGVYFCASSPVGGGTPEAFFGQGTRLTVV.

In this sample, this clone turned up once. CDR3 sequence reads: CASSSRIDPGELFF. The DNA of the CDR3 is TGTGCCAGCAGCAGTCGCATAGATCCCGGGGAGCTGTTTTTT. The V call is TRBV5-4, the J call TRBJ2-2; no clear D. The germline V gene has CDR1 SGHNT and CDR2 YYREEE (reference sequence). There are 14 residues in the CDR3. V was pared by 4 bases and J by 6 bases, with 13 bases between. The whole variable domain, remainder taken from reference TRBV5-4 and TRBJ2-2, is ETGVTQSPTHLIKTRGQQVTLRCSSQSGHNTVSWYQQALGQGPQFIFQYYREEENGRGNFPPRFSGLQFPNYSSELNVNALELDDSALYLCASSSRIDPGELFFGEGSRLTVL.

The rearrangement joins TRBV6-6 to TRBJ1-2; TRBD1 matches at 9 bases. Germline CDR1 and CDR2: MNHNY and SVGAGI (reference sequence). The ends lost 5 bases at V and 8 bases at J; junction bases unmatched: 6. The CDR3 extends over 13 amino acids. The CDR3 reads CASSRSGQGGYTF. In DNA, the CDR3 is TGTGCCAGCAGTCGTTCGGGACAGGGCGGCTACACCTTC.

The chain has TRBV18 and TRBJ2-7, with 10 positions matching TRBD2. With 6 bases clipped from V and 5 bases from J, the junction kept 10 bases outside the gene matches. CDR1 and CDR2 from the germline V gene are KGHSH and LQKENI. This CDR3 is built from 15 residues. The chain's CDR3 is CASSLGLAEVHEQYF. As DNA, the CDR3 is TGTGCCAGCTCCCTTGGACTAGCGGAAGTACACGAGCAGTACTTC.

The chain employs TRBV19 and TRBJ1-1; D not certain. The V gene's germline CDR1 is LNHDA and CDR2 SQIVND (reference sequence). Trimming shortened V by 8 bases and J by 1 base, and 11 bases separated the two germline ends. The CDR3 runs 13 residues. The CDR3 nucleotides read TGTGCCAGTTATACCCGAGAGAACACTGAAGCTTTCTTT. It is translated as CASYTRENTEAFF.

The CDR3, as DNA: TGTGCCAGCAGCGTTACAGGGTCGTGGGGCTACACCTTC. Protein: CASSVTGSWGYTF. The chain has TRBV9 and TRBJ1-2; D is perhaps TRBD1 (6 bases). Germline V gene data show CDR1 as SGDLS and CDR2 as YYNGEE. The CDR3 runs 13 residues. V was trimmed by 2 bases and J by 8 bases, leaving 13 bases between them.

The chain has TRBV9 and TRBJ2-5; 10 bases match TRBD1. Germline loops: CDR1 SGDLS, CDR2 YYNGEE. The CDR3 is made up of 15 amino acids. The trim removed 1 base at V and 5 bases at J, leaving 5 bases unmatched. The CDR3 loop is CASSVTDRGSETQYF. The DNA for the CDR3 is TGTGCCAGCAGCGTAACGGACAGGGGGTCGGAGACCCAGTACTTC.

The chain carries TRBV6-4 and TRBJ1-3; D unresolved. V lost 4 bases to trimming and J lost 7 bases, with 26 bases between them. The germline CDR1 and CDR2 sequences are MRHNA and SNTAGT. The CDR3 length is 18 residues. The CDR3 DNA reads TGTGCCAGCAGTGCACCGGGCCAGGCGGGTAGGACGCGGAACACCATATATTTT. This codes for CASSAPGQAGRTRNTIYF.

The chain recombines TRBV9 with TRBJ1-2; TRBD1 matches 7 bases. Germline-derived CDR1 and CDR2 are SGDLS and YYNGEE. This CDR3 has 14 amino acids. V lost 2 bases to trimming and J lost 3 bases; unmatched junction nucleotides: 4. In DNA form, the CDR3 reads TGTGCCAGCAGCGTGTCCGGGACAGACTATGGCTACACCTTC. Residues: CASSVSGTDYGYTF.

The genes are TRBV7-9 and TRBJ1-2; D is ambiguous. CDR1 and CDR2 from the germline V gene are SEHNR and FQNEAQ (reference sequence). Trimming stripped 5 bases from V and 4 bases from J, with 17 bases between. This CDR3 spans 15 amino acids. CDR3 DNA: TGTGCCAGCAGCCCCCCCGGACCGGCGGGCTATGGCTACACCTTC. This sequence encodes CASSPPGPAGYGYTF.

This chain links TRBV14 with TRBJ2-7, with 7 bases identical to TRBD2. The CDR3 totals 16 residues. V lost 1 base and J lost 2; bases outside the gene matches: 8. CDR1 SGHDN and CDR2 FVKESK come from the germline V gene. The CDR3 is CASSQVERGLPYEQYF. CDR3 bases: TGTGCCAGCAGCCAAGTGGAAAGGGGACTACCCTACGAGCAGTACTTC.

In this sample, this clone turned up once. The rearrangement joins TRBV7-9 to TRBJ1-2; possibly TRBD1 for D (5 bases). CDR1 and CDR2 (germline): SEHNR, FQNEAQ (reference sequence). Trimming left V 5 bases short and J 2 bases short, with 12 bases between. This CDR3 is built from 14 residues. The CDR3 sequence: CASSPTGPNYGYTF. The CDR3 DNA is TGTGCCAGCAGCCCAACAGGTCCCAACTATGGCTACACCTTC.